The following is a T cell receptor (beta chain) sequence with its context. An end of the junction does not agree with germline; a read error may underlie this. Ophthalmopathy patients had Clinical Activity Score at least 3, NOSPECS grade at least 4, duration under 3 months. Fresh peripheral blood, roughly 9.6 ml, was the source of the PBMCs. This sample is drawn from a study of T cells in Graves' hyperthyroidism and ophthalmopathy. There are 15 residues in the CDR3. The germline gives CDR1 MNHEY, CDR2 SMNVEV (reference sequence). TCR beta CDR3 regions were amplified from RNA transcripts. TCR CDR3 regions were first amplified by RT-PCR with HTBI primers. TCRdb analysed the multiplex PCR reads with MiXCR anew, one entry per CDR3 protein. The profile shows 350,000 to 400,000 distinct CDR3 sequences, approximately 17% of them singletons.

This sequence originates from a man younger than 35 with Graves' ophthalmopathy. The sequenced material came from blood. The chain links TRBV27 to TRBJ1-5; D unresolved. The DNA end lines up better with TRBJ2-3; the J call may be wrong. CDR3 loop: CAGSLGPVSNQPQYF. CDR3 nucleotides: TGTGCCGGCAGTTTAGGACCGGTTAGCAATCAGCCCCAGTATTTT.